This T cell receptor beta chain was recorded in a study of cytomegalovirus exposure and HLA in healthy donors. Study-wide background: Unique TCRs from HLA-typed donors, around 79 million of them, were held in an early data release. Study-wide points: With further analysis later on, most CMV-associated TCR beta chains appeared HLA-restricted.

CDR3 size: 14 residues. The V and J ends lost 3 bases and 2 bases, in that order; junction bases with no gene match: 4. Per the germline V gene, CDR1 is SGDLS and CDR2 is YYNGEE. With respect to this clone: The antigen is unknown.

Healthy individuals who donated bone marrow served as the donors. This PCR relied on a set of 60 Vbeta primers and 13 Jbeta primers. The repertoire was sequenced with immunoSEQ multiplex PCR; TCRdb's copy has only in-frame clones and lacks some. The table includes 150,000 to 200,000 clones, 84% detected once. Sequences were obtained from PBMCs. The TCR sequence derives from a man in his late teens or twenties in good health and CMV-seronegative. The rearrangement links TRBV9 to TRBJ2-5, with 7 bases aligning to TRBD2. CDR3 sequence: CASSGGTIQETQYF. The CDR3 region has the DNA TGTGCCAGCAGCGGCGGGACTATTCAAGAGACCCAGTACTTC. Full variable domain (outside the CDR3, taken from reference TRBV9 and TRBJ2-5): DSGVTQTPKHLITATGQRVTLRCSPRSGDLSVYWYQQSLDQGLQFLIQYYNGEERAKGNILERFSAQQFPDLHSELNLSSLELGDSALYFCASSGGTIQETQYFGPGTRLLVL.